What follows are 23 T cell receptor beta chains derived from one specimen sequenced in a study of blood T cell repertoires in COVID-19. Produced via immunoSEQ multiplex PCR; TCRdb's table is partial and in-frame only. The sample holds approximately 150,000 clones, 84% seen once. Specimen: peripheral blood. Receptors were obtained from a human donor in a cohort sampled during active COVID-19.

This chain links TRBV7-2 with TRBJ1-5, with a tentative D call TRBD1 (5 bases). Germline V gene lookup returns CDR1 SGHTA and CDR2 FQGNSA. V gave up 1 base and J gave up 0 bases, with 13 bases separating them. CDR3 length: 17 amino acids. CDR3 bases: TGTGCCAGCAGCTTAGTGACAGCCCAGTATAGCAATCAGCCCCAGCATTTT. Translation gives CASSLVTAQYSNQPQHF.

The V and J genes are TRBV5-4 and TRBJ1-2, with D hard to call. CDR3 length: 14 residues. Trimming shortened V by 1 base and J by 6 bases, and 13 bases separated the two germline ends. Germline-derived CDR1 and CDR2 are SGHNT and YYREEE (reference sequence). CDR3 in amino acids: CASSLSLGSDGYTF. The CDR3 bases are TGTGCCAGCAGCTTGTCGTTGGGCAGTGATGGCTACACCTTC.

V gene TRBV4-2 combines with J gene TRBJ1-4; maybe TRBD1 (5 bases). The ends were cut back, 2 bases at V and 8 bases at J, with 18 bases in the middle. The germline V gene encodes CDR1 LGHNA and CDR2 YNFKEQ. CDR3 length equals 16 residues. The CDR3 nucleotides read TGTGCCAGCAGCCAATACTCGGGGGATGGGCGGGAAAAACTGTTTTTT. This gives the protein CASSQYSGDGREKLFF.

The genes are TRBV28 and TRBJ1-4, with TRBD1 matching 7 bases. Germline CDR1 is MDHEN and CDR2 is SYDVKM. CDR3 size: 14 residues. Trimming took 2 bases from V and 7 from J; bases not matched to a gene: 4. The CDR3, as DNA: TGTGCCAGCAGTTTAGTCAGGGGGGTTGAAAAACTGTTTTTT. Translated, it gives CASSLVRGVEKLFF. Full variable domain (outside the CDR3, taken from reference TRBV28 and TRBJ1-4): DVKVTQSSRYLVKRTGEKVFLECVQDMDHENMFWYRQDPGLGLRLIYFSYDVKMKEKGDIPEGYSVSREKKERFSLILESASTNQTSMYLCASSLVRGVEKLFFGSGTQLSVL.

The CDR3 coding sequence is TGTGCCAGCAGCCATAGTCAGCGGGGGGTCAATGAGCAGTTCTTC. Its translation: CASSHSQRGVNEQFF. V is TRBV3-1 (or the pseudogene TRBV3-2) and J is TRBJ2-1; 9 nucleotides line up with TRBD2. Germline CDR1 is LGHDT and CDR2 is YNNKEL (reference sequence). This CDR3 is 15 amino acids long. V lost 3 bases and J lost 6; bases outside the gene matches: 6.

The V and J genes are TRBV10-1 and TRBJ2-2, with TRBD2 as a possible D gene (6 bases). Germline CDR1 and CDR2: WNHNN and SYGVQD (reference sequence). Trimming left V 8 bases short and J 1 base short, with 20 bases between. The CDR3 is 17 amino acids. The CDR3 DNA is TGCGCCAGCTCTGGACCCTTGGCGGGACGGAACACCGGGGAGCTGTTTTTT. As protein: CASSGPLAGRNTGELFF.

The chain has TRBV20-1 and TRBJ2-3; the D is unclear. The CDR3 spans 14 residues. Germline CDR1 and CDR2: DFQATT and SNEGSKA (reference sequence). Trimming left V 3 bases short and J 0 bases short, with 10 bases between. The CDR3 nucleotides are TGCAGTGCTAGTCGTCAGACTAGCACAGATACGCAGTATTTT. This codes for CSASRQTSTDTQYF.

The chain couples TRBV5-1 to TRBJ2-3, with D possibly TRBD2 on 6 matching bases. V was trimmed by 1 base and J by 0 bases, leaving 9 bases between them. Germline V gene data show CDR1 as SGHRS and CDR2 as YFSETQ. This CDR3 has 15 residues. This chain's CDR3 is CASSLSGASTDTQYF. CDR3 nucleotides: TGCGCCAGCAGCTTGTCGGGAGCTAGCACAGATACGCAGTATTTT.

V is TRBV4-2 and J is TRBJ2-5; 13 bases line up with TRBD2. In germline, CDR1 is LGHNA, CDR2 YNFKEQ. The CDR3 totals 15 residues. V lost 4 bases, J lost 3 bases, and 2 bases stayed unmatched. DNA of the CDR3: TGTGCCAGCAGCCCCGGGACTAGCGGGGAAGAGACCCAGTACTTC. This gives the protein CASSPGTSGEETQYF.

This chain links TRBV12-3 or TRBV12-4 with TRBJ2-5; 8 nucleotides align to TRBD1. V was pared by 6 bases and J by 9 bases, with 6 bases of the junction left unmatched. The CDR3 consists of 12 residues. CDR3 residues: CASSRGQWAQYF. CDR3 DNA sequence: TGTGCCAGCAGCAGGGGGCAGTGGGCCCAGTACTTC.

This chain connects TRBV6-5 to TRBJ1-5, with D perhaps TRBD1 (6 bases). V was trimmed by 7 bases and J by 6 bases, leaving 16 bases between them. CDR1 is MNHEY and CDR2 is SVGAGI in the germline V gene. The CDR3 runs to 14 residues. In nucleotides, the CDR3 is TGTGCCAGCAAGCCGACGCAGGGGATTCAGCCCCAGCATTTT. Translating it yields CASKPTQGIQPQHF.

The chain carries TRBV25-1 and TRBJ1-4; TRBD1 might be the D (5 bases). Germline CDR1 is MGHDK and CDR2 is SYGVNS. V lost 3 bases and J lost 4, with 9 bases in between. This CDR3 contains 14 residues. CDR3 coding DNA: TGTGCCAGCAGTGAGCCAGGGCTTAATGAAAAACTGTTTTTT. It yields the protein CASSEPGLNEKLFF. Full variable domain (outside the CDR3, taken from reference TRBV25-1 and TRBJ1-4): EADIYQTPRYLVIGTGKKITLECSQTMGHDKMYWYQQDPGMELHLIHYSYGVNSTEKGDLSSESTVSRIRTEHFPLTLESARPSHTSQYLCASSEPGLNEKLFFGSGTQLSVL.

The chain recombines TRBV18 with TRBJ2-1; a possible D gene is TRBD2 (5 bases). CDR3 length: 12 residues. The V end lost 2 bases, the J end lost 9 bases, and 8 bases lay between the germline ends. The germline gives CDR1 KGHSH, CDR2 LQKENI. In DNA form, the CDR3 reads TGTGCCAGCTCACCAAGGGAGACTGAGCAGTTCTTC. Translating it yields CASSPRETEQFF. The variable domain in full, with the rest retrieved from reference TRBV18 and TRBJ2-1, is NAGVMQNPRHLVRRRGQEARLRCSPMKGHSHVYWYRQLPEEGLKFMVYLQKENIIDESGMPKERFSAEFPKEGPSILRIQQVVRGDSAAYFCASSPRETEQFFGPGTRLTVL.

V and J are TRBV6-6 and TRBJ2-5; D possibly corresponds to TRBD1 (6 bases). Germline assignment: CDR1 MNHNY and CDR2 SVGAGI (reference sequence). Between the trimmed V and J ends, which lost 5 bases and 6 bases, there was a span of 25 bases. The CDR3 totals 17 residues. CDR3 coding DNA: TGTGCCAGCAGTCCCGCCCCCGGGACACCAGATCCGAAGACCCAGTACTTC. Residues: CASSPAPGTPDPKTQYF.

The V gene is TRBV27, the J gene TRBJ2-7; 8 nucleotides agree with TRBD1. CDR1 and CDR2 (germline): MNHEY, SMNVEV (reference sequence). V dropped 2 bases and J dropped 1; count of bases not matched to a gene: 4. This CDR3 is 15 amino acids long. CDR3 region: CASSLGGTGSYEQYF. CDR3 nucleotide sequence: TGTGCCAGCAGTTTAGGGGGGACAGGATCCTACGAGCAGTACTTC.

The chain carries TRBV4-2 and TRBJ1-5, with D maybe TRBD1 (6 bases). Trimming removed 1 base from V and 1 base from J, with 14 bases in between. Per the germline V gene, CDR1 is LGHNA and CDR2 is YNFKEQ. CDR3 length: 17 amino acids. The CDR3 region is CASSQGGQVSSNQPQHF. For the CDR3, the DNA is TGTGCCAGCAGCCAAGGGGGGCAGGTGAGCAGCAATCAGCCCCAGCATTTT.

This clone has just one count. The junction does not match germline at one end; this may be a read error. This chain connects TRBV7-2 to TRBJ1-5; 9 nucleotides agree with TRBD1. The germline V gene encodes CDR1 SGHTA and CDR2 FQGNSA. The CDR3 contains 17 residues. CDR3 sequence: CASSLGSTGGAGQPQHF. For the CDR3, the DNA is TGTGCCAGCAGTTTAGGGTCCACAGGGGGCGCAGGGCAGCCCCAGCATTTT.

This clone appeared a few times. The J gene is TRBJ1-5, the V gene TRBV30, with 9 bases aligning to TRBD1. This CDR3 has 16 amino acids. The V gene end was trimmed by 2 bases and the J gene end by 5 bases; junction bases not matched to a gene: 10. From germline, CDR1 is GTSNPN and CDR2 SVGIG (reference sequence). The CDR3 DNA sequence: TGTGCCTGGAGTACCCGGACCACAGGGGGCTATCAGCCCCAGCATTTT. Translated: CAWSTRTTGGYQPQHF.

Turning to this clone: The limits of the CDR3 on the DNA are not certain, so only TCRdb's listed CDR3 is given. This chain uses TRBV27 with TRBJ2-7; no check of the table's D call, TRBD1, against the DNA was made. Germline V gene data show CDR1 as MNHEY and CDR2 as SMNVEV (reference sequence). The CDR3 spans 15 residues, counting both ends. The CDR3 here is CASSSSTGENYEQYF.

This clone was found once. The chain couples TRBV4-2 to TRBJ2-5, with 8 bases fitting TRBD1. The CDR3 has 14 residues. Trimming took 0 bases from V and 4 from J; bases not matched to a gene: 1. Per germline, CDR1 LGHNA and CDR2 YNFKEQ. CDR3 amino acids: CASSQDRGRETQYF. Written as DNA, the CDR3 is TGTGCCAGCAGCCAAGACAGGGGGCGAGAGACCCAGTACTTC.

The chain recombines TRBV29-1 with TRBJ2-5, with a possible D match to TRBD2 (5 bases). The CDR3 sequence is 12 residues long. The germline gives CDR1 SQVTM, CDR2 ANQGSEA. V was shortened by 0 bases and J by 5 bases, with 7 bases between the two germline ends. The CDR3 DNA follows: TGCAGCGTTGAAGATGGGAGTGAGACCCAGTACTTC. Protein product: CSVEDGSETQYF.

The CDR3 here is CASRNYTGYTF. The CDR3 bases are TGTGCCAGCAGAAATTACACTGGCTACACCTTC. The V call is TRBV27, the J call TRBJ1-2; D call uncertain. Trimming took off 6 bases at V and 7 bases at J, with 9 bases between the two ends. Germline lookup yields CDR1 MNHEY and CDR2 SMNVEV (reference sequence). The CDR3 has 11 amino acids.

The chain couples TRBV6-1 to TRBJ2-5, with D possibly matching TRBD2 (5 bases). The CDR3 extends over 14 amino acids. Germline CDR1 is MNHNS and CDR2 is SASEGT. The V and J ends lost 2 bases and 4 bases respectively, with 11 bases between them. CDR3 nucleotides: TGTGCCAGCAGTGAAAGCCCCCGGGGAGAGACCCAGTACTTC. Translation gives CASSESPRGETQYF.